This passage covers 10 T cell receptor beta chains from one sample sequenced in a study of blood T cell repertoires in COVID-19. Sequencing used immunoSEQ multiplex PCR; TCRdb keeps in-frame clones, though not all of them. The sample yields around 140,000 clones, 81% seen once. Source material: peripheral blood. These receptors all stem from a human donor in a cohort sampled during active COVID-19.

This chain uses TRBV4-3 with TRBJ2-5; D perhaps matches TRBD1 (5 bases). V was cut by 2 bases and J by 4 bases, with 11 bases left in between. Looked up from germline, CDR1 is LGHNA and CDR2 is YSLEER. The CDR3 length is 14 residues. CDR3 nucleotide sequence: TGCGCCAGCAGCCAACAGGGTGGTGGAGAGACCCAGTACTTC. As protein: CASSQQGGGETQYF.

In the case of this clone: Sequence at one end of the junction differs from germline and may be a read error. The chain links TRBV7-9 to TRBJ2-7; TRBD2 agrees at 7 bases. The CDR3 loop spans 14 amino acids. The V gene's germline CDR1 is SEHNR and CDR2 FQNEAQ (reference sequence). CDR3 sequence reads: CASSLGRGSDEQYF. CDR3 sequence (DNA): TGTGCCAGCAGTTTAGGGAGGGGTTCGGACGAGCAGTACTTC.

V and J are TRBV5-1 and TRBJ2-5; 14 nucleotides line up with TRBD2. V gave up 4 bases and J gave up 9 bases; unmatched junction bases: 5. CDR3 length: 14 residues. Germline assignment: CDR1 SGHRS and CDR2 YFSETQ. CDR3 region: CASSLGLAGDSQYF. CDR3 nucleotide sequence: TGCGCCAGCAGCCTGGGACTAGCGGGAGATTCCCAGTACTTC. Full variable domain (missing parts from reference TRBV5-1 and TRBJ2-5): KAGVTQTPRYLIKTRGQQVTLSCSPISGHRSVSWYQQTPGQGLQFLFEYFSETQRNKGNFPGRFSGRQFSNSRSEMNVSTLELGDSALYLCASSLGLAGDSQYFGPGTRLLVL.

The chain uses TRBV5-6 and TRBJ2-3, with TRBD2 identical over 12 bases. With 3 bases clipped from V and 3 bases from J, the junction kept 2 bases outside the gene matches. From germline, CDR1 is SGHDT and CDR2 YYEEEE. This CDR3 spans 15 amino acids. The CDR3 coding sequence is TGTGCCAGCAGCTCCGGGACTAGCGGGACAGATACGCAGTATTTT. Protein sequence: CASSSGTSGTDTQYF.

J is TRBJ1-5 and V is TRBV6-5; D remains ambiguous. Germline V gene lookup returns CDR1 MNHEY and CDR2 SVGAGI. This CDR3 is 13 amino acids long. Trimming pared 5 bases from V and 0 bases from J, leaving 5 bases between. The CDR3 loop is CASSQDSNQPQHF. The CDR3 region has the DNA TGTGCCAGCAGTCAGGATAGCAATCAGCCCCAGCATTTT.

This clone was seen once. The chain is built from TRBV6-5 and TRBJ1-2; 7 bases map to TRBD1. With 4 bases clipped from V and 4 bases from J, the junction kept 6 bases outside the gene matches. CDR1 is MNHEY, CDR2 SVGAGI, per germline. The CDR3 covers 14 residues. CDR3 region: CASSSEGASYGYTF. The CDR3 nucleotides are TGTGCCAGCAGTTCCGAGGGGGCATCCTATGGCTACACCTTC.

This clone was detected once. The rearrangement links TRBV25-1 to TRBJ2-7; TRBD2 matches at 7 bases. The length of the CDR3 is 14 residues. Germline values: CDR1 MGHDK, CDR2 SYGVNS. J gave up 3 bases and V 4 bases, and 6 bases lay outside the gene matches. CDR3 loop: CASSGVGGGYEQYF. The CDR3 nucleotides are TGTGCCAGCAGTGGTGTGGGGGGGGGCTACGAGCAGTACTTC.

The rearrangement uses TRBV9 and TRBJ2-1, with TRBD2 identical over 8 bases. There are 16 residues in the CDR3. Germline trimming cut 4 bases from V and 6 bases from J; bases unmatched to any gene: 12. CDR1 and CDR2 from the germline V gene are SGDLS and YYNGEE. The CDR3 spells CASSTPGLAGGNEQFF. In DNA, the CDR3 is TGTGCCAGCAGCACCCCTGGGCTAGCGGGCGGCAATGAGCAGTTCTTC. Filled out from reference TRBV9 and TRBJ2-1, the complete variable domain reads DSGVTQTPKHLITATGQRVTLRCSPRSGDLSVYWYQQSLDQGLQFLIQYYNGEERAKGNILERFSAQQFPDLHSELNLSSLELGDSALYFCASSTPGLAGGNEQFFGPGTRLTVL.

The CDR3 here is CASSETGGQPQHF. In nucleotides, the CDR3 is TGTGCCAGCAGCGAAACAGGGGGTCAGCCCCAGCATTTT. The V and J genes are TRBV9 and TRBJ1-5, with TRBD1 matching over 8 bases. Looked up from germline, CDR1 is SGDLS and CDR2 is YYNGEE. V dropped 3 bases and J dropped 6; count of bases not matched to a gene: 2. The CDR3 is 13 residues long.

The chain uses TRBV28 and TRBJ1-2; TRBD1 agrees at 8 bases. With V trimmed by 5 bases and J by 8 bases, 7 bases remained unmatched. The germline V gene encodes CDR1 MDHEN and CDR2 SYDVKM. The CDR3 spans 13 residues. CDR3 sequence reads: CASSPQGARGYTF. The CDR3 DNA reads TGTGCCAGCAGTCCCCAGGGGGCGCGAGGCTACACCTTC.